These 5 T cell receptor beta chains originate from one sample sequenced in a study of tumor-infiltrating lymphocytes in primary liver carcinoma. TCR beta cDNA was made from 400 to 600 ng total RNA with a constant-region primer. Slightly modified ARM-PCR, run as three nested multiplex PCR rounds, produced the TCR beta libraries. The first two PCR rounds, roughly 9 cycles each, used TRBV1-TRBV30 forward primers and a C-beta reverse primer. TCRdb used MiXCR to reprocess the multiplex PCR reads, holding one entry per CDR3 protein. The sample holds approximately 88,000 distinct CDR3 sequences, 65% to 70% seen once. Co-extracting RNA and DNA was done with about 17-31 mg of unsorted bulk tissue as input. The sequenced sample was tumor-adjacent normal liver tissue. These receptors were collected from a man in his forties with primary liver carcinoma and hepatitis B virus infection.

On this clonotype itself: The germline gene is not matched at one end of the junction; a read error may be the cause. This sequence joins TRBV28 and TRBJ2-3, with D possibly being TRBD1 or TRBD2 (5 bases each). The CDR3 covers 14 residues. From germline, CDR1 is MDHEN and CDR2 SYDVKM. As DNA, the CDR3 is TGTGCCAGCAGTTTGGGGGACGGCACAGATATGCAGTATTTT. Amino acid sequence: CASSLGDGTDMQYF. The full variable domain, its missing parts supplied by reference TRBV28 and TRBJ2-3, is DVKVTQSSRYLVKRTGEKVFLECVQDMDHENMFWYRQDPGLGLRLIYFSYDVKMKEKGDIPEGYSVSREKKERFSLILESASTNQTSMYLCASSLGDGTDMQYFGPGTRLTVL.

With regard to this clonotype: A junction end diverges from the germline sequence, so it may reflect a read error. This sequence joins TRBV11-2 and TRBJ2-1; 7 bases fit TRBD2. This CDR3 has 15 residues. Germline lookup yields CDR1 SGHAT and CDR2 FQNNGV. Written as DNA, the CDR3 is TGTGCGAGCAGCAGACGGGGTGCGGGAGTCGAGGAGCAGTTCTTC. It specifies CASSRRGAGVEEQFF.

The chain combines TRBV27 with TRBJ2-7, with D tentatively TRBD1 (6 bases). Looked up from germline, CDR1 is MNHEY and CDR2 is SMNVEV (reference sequence). CDR3 length: 16 amino acids. V dropped 8 bases and J dropped 4 bases, with 24 bases sitting between them. This CDR3 is CASGPTSPQGLYEQYF. CDR3 nucleotide sequence: TGTGCCAGCGGCCCCACGTCCCCTCAGGGGTTATACGAGCAGTACTTC.

A note on this clonotype: Mismatch with germline at one junction end may stem from a read error. The gene calls are TRBV11-2 and TRBJ2-1; D perhaps matches TRBD1 (8 bases). This CDR3 contains 17 residues. Per germline, CDR1 SGHAT and CDR2 FQNNGV. The CDR3 sequence is CTSSPLTGGRAGGEQFF. The CDR3 nucleotides read TGTACCAGCAGCCCCCTAACAGGGGGGAGGGCCGGCGGTGAGCAGTTCTTC.

Details on this clonotype: One base away lies a much larger clone, so this may be a sequencing read error. The chain uses TRBV5-5 and TRBJ1-4; 10 bases are shared with TRBD1. The germline V gene encodes CDR1 SGHKS and CDR2 YYEKEE (reference sequence). CDR3 size: 14 residues. CDR3 sequence reads: CAGSSGTGDEKLFF. CDR3 in DNA: TGTGCCGGCAGTTCCGGGACAGGGGACGAAAAACTGTTTTTT.